Detailed here is one T cell receptor beta chain. The antigen remains undetermined. Germline CDR1 KGHSH, CDR2 LQKENI. The CDR3 extends over 15 amino acids. The V and J ends lost 5 bases and 7 bases respectively, with 18 bases between them. This sample was taken from a study of early T cells in non-severe SARS-CoV-2 infection. Study background: Sequenced bulk RNA came from whole blood that was unsorted, and chains were unpaired. Study observations and caveats: Comparison of clonotypes with VDJdb favored anti-spike CD8 responses while missing private and CD4 specificities.

Unique molecular identifier tags were affixed to discrete cDNA molecules. TCRdb re-called the 5' RACE reads through MiXCR, storing one row per CDR3 protein. The data hold 60,000 or so distinct CDR3 sequences, with roughly an eighth observed a single time. Sequencing input: whole blood. The rearrangement links TRBV18 to TRBJ2-1; TRBD1 or TRBD2 may be the D gene (5 bases each). The receptor comes from an adult who was a healthcare worker with PCR-confirmed SARS-CoV-2 infection or an uninfected control (not recorded which). The CDR3 DNA reads TGTGCCAGCTCAACTAGGGGTCCCCCTGGGAATGAGCAGTTCTTC. Translated, it gives CASSTRGPPGNEQFF. The full variable domain, its missing parts supplied by reference TRBV18 and TRBJ2-1, is NAGVMQNPRHLVRRRGQEARLRCSPMKGHSHVYWYRQLPEEGLKFMVYLQKENIIDESGMPKERFSAEFPKEGPSILRIQQVVRGDSAAYFCASSTRGPPGNEQFFGPGTRLTVL.